The 26 T cell receptor beta chains below were found in one sample sequenced in a study of blood T cell repertoires in COVID-19. Assay: immunoSEQ multiplex PCR; the TCRdb copy retains only in-frame clones and omits some. The table shows tens of thousands of clones, with roughly 90% occurring only once. Input material: peripheral blood. Receptors originate from a human donor in a cohort sampled during active COVID-19.

This chain links TRBV7-2 with TRBJ1-2; no clear D. This CDR3 comprises 19 residues. The germline V gene encodes CDR1 SGHTA and CDR2 FQGNSA. The germline V and J ends were trimmed by 1 base and 6 bases, with 27 bases remaining between them. This chain's CDR3 is CASSLGISQAVSGRDGYTF. The DNA of the CDR3 is TGTGCCAGCAGCTTAGGGATAAGCCAAGCCGTCAGCGGGCGTGATGGCTACACCTTC.

The chain combines TRBV4-1 with TRBJ1-2, with D possibly matching TRBD1 (6 bases). Germline V gene sequence: CDR1 MGHRA, CDR2 YSYEKL. Between the trimmed V and J ends, which lost 8 bases and 5 bases, there was a span of 9 bases. The CDR3 has 11 amino acids. The CDR3, as DNA: TGCGCCAGCGGTCAGGGGTATGGCTACACCTTC. Protein: CASGQGYGYTF.

CDR3 in amino acids: CASSEAQWTGYSNQPQHF. Written as DNA, the CDR3 is TGTGCCAGCAGTGAAGCGCAGTGGACAGGATATAGCAATCAGCCCCAGCATTTT. The chain has TRBV2 and TRBJ1-5, with 7 bases matching TRBD1. CDR1 and CDR2 (germline): SNHLY, FYNNEI. The CDR3 sequence is 18 residues long. V lost 0 bases and J lost 0; bases outside the gene matches: 8.

This clone was observed a few times. The J gene is TRBJ1-1, the V gene TRBV27; D is unclear. From germline, CDR1 is MNHEY and CDR2 SMNVEV (reference sequence). V lost 3 bases and J lost 5, with 19 bases in between. The CDR3 is 16 amino acids. The CDR3 bases are TGTGCCAGCAGTTTTTCGACAATGAAGGCTCCGACTGAAGCTTTCTTT. Protein sequence: CASSFSTMKAPTEAFF.

The rearrangement uses TRBV7-8 and TRBJ1-1; D gene unclear. Germline V lookup: CDR1 SGHVS, CDR2 FQNEAQ. V was shortened by 5 bases and J by 4 bases, with 17 bases between the two germline ends. The CDR3 has 15 amino acids. CDR3 loop: CASSRTRDSSTEAFF. Written as DNA, the CDR3 is TGTGCCAGCAGCCGTACCCGGGATTCGAGCACTGAAGCTTTCTTT.

The chain employs TRBV4-3 and TRBJ1-6; 7 bases are shared with TRBD1. The trim removed 2 bases at V and 9 bases at J, leaving 13 bases unmatched. CDR1 and CDR2 from the germline V gene are LGHNA and YSLEER. This CDR3 has 17 amino acids. This CDR3 reads CASSQSRTGAGGSPLHF. The CDR3 nucleotides are TGCGCCAGCAGCCAATCCCGCACAGGGGCTGGTGGTTCACCCCTCCACTTT.

The chain carries TRBV19 and TRBJ1-4, with 7 bases fitting TRBD1. There are 14 residues in the CDR3. V trimming: 0 bases; J trimming: 17 bases; junction bases outside the gene matches: 12. Germline V gives CDR1 LNHDA, CDR2 SQIVND (reference sequence). Here the CDR3 reads CASSIETGYAGIFF. The CDR3 DNA is TGTGCCAGTAGTATAGAGACAGGGTATGCCGGAATATTTTTT.

The V gene is TRBV6-6, the J gene TRBJ1-1; no clear D gene. Germline loops: CDR1 MNHNY, CDR2 SVGAGI (reference sequence). The CDR3 spans 15 residues. The germline V and J ends were trimmed by 7 bases and 1 base, with 16 bases remaining between them. The CDR3 sequence: CASINEAGRNTEAFF. The CDR3 DNA sequence: TGTGCCAGCATCAACGAGGCGGGGAGGAACACTGAAGCTTTCTTT.

This clone is a singleton in its sample. The chain carries TRBV27 and TRBJ1-1, with TRBD1 identical over 10 bases. V lost 3 bases to trimming and J lost 5 bases; unmatched junction nucleotides: 9. CDR3 size: 16 residues. CDR1 and CDR2 from the germline V gene are MNHEY and SMNVEV (reference sequence). The CDR3 bases are TGTGCCAGCAGTTTCCACCCGGGACAGGGGAAGACTGAAGCTTTCTTT. This gives the protein CASSFHPGQGKTEAFF.

This chain joins TRBV5-5 and TRBJ2-7, with 11 bases aligning to TRBD2. This CDR3 comprises 17 residues. CDR1 SGHKS and CDR2 YYEKEE come from the germline V gene (reference sequence). Unmatched junction bases numbered 11, after V lost 4 bases and J lost 2 bases. CDR3 in amino acids: CASSRVSGGAGAYEQYF. The DNA for the CDR3 is TGTGCCAGCAGCCGGGTTAGCGGGGGGGCCGGAGCCTACGAGCAGTACTTC. The entire variable domain, with the rest obtained from reference TRBV5-5 and TRBJ2-7, is as follows: DAGVTQSPTHLIKTRGQQVTLRCSPISGHKSVSWYQQVLGQGPQFIFQYYEKEERGRGNFPDRFSARQFPNYSSELNVNALLLGDSALYLCASSRVSGGAGAYEQYFGPGTRLTVT.

The rearrangement joins TRBV7-2 to TRBJ1-1; the D is unclear. V lost 5 bases to trimming and J lost 8 bases, with 9 bases between them. Germline V gives CDR1 SGHTA, CDR2 FQGNSA. The CDR3 consists of 11 residues. In DNA form, the CDR3 reads TGTGCCAGCAGCCCCCGGTCCGAAGCTTTCTTT. Protein sequence: CASSPRSEAFF.

The chain has TRBV29-1 and TRBJ1-4, with 7 positions matching TRBD1. V dropped 5 bases and J dropped 0; count of bases not matched to a gene: 6. Germline V lookup: CDR1 SQVTM, CDR2 ANQGSEA. CDR3 length: 15 amino acids. The CDR3 DNA follows: TGCAGCGTTTGGGACAGTCAAACAACTAATGAAAAACTGTTTTTT. Translating it yields CSVWDSQTTNEKLFF.

This clone was found a few times. The rearrangement links TRBV19 to TRBJ1-1; possible D gene TRBD1, 6 bases. The length of the CDR3 is 15 residues. The V gene lost 2 bases and the J gene lost 6 bases, with 16 bases spanning the gap. Germline values: CDR1 LNHDA, CDR2 SQIVND (reference sequence). CDR3 protein: CASSISRGPVPEAFF. DNA of the CDR3: TGTGCCAGTAGTATAAGCAGGGGCCCGGTCCCTGAAGCTTTCTTT.

The chain has TRBV27 and TRBJ2-2; no clear D. Germline CDR1 and CDR2: MNHEY and SMNVEV (reference sequence). V gave up 5 bases and J gave up 0 bases, with 7 bases separating them. This CDR3 comprises 14 residues. The CDR3 DNA follows: TGTGCCAGCAGTCCCCTCTCGAACACCGGGGAGCTGTTTTTT. It codes for CASSPLSNTGELFF.

The V call is TRBV5-1, the J call TRBJ1-1, with TRBD1 matching over 7 bases. Germline CDR1 and CDR2: SGHRS and YFSETQ. Unmatched junction bases numbered 5, after V lost 2 bases and J lost 4 bases. The CDR3 totals 14 residues. CDR3 sequence (DNA): TGCGCCAGCAGCTTTGAGGGGGCTGGCACTGAAGCTTTCTTT. It yields the protein CASSFEGAGTEAFF.

A few counts support this clone. The CDR3 loop reads CASSRVSNNSPLHF. CDR3 nucleotide sequence: TGTGCCAGCTCGCGGGTGAGCAACAATTCACCCCTCCACTTT. The chain couples TRBV9 to TRBJ1-6; D remains unclear. Germline V gene data show CDR1 as SGDLS and CDR2 as YYNGEE. The CDR3 sequence is 14 residues long. V lost 7 bases and J lost 7, with 15 bases in between. Variable domain in full (rest from reference TRBV9 and TRBJ1-6): DSGVTQTPKHLITATGQRVTLRCSPRSGDLSVYWYQQSLDQGLQFLIQYYNGEERAKGNILERFSAQQFPDLHSELNLSSLELGDSALYFCASSRVSNNSPLHFGNGTRLTVT.

The V call is TRBV5-1, the J call TRBJ2-2; D uncertain. Trimming pared 6 bases from V and 1 base from J, leaving 10 bases between. Germline CDR1 and CDR2: SGHRS and YFSETQ. This CDR3 contains 14 residues. The CDR3 DNA sequence: TGCGCCAGCACCTCCAGTGGGAACACCGGGGAGCTGTTTTTT. It specifies CASTSSGNTGELFF. The full variable domain, in which reference TRBV5-1 and TRBJ2-2 provide the parts outside the CDR3, is KAGVTQTPRYLIKTRGQQVTLSCSPISGHRSVSWYQQTPGQGLQFLFEYFSETQRNKGNFPGRFSGRQFSNSRSEMNVSTLELGDSALYLCASTSSGNTGELFFGEGSRLTVL.

This chain connects TRBV6-5 to TRBJ1-2, with 10 bases lining up with TRBD1. Germline assignment: CDR1 MNHEY and CDR2 SVGAGI. V trimming: 8 bases; J trimming: 0 bases; junction bases outside the gene matches: 6. The CDR3 contains 15 residues. CDR3 amino acids: CASRDRGQSNYGYTF. The CDR3, as DNA: TGTGCCAGCCGGGACAGGGGACAATCTAACTATGGCTACACCTTC.

This clone was seen just once. The chain employs TRBV19 and TRBJ2-7; 8 positions match TRBD1. Germline CDR1 LNHDA, CDR2 SQIVND (reference sequence). CDR3 length: 15 residues. The V and J ends lost 5 bases and 4 bases, in that order; junction bases with no gene match: 10. CDR3 residues: CASSFGQGDHYEQYF. CDR3 bases: TGTGCCAGTAGTTTCGGACAGGGCGATCATTACGAGCAGTACTTC.

The chain is built from TRBV2 and TRBJ2-7; 12 bases are a match to TRBD2. This CDR3 comprises 14 residues. CDR1 is SNHLY, CDR2 FYNNEI, per germline. V lost 7 bases, J lost 3 bases, and 4 bases stayed unmatched. The CDR3 loop is CASKRTSGVYEQYF. In DNA, the CDR3 is TGTGCCAGCAAGAGGACTAGCGGGGTCTACGAGCAGTACTTC. The full variable domain, rest sourced from reference TRBV2 and TRBJ2-7, is EPEVTQTPSHQVTQMGQEVILRCVPISNHLYFYWYRQILGQKVEFLVSFYNNEISEKSEIFDDQFSVERPDGSNFTLKIRSTKLEDSAMYFCASKRTSGVYEQYFGPGTRLTVT.

The genes are TRBV7-9 and TRBJ2-7, with TRBD1 identical over 9 bases. The trim removed 4 bases at V and 4 bases at J, leaving 5 bases unmatched. Germline V gene lookup returns CDR1 SEHNR and CDR2 FQNEAQ (reference sequence). The CDR3 runs 14 residues. The CDR3 DNA is TGTGCCAGCAGCTCCCGGGACAGGGAATACGAGCAGTACTTC. Its protein product is CASSSRDREYEQYF.

The V gene is TRBV18, the J gene TRBJ1-1, with TRBD1 as a possible D gene (5 bases). Germline assignment: CDR1 KGHSH and CDR2 LQKENI. CDR3 length equals 15 residues. V dropped 3 bases and J dropped 1 base, with 12 bases sitting between them. CDR3 loop: CASSPGGGENTEAFF. The CDR3 DNA sequence: TGTGCCAGCTCACCTGGGGGAGGGGAGAACACTGAAGCTTTCTTT. The variable domain in full, with the rest retrieved from reference TRBV18 and TRBJ1-1, is NAGVMQNPRHLVRRRGQEARLRCSPMKGHSHVYWYRQLPEEGLKFMVYLQKENIIDESGMPKERFSAEFPKEGPSILRIQQVVRGDSAAYFCASSPGGGENTEAFFGQGTRLTVV.

The rearrangement uses TRBV6-5 and TRBJ2-7, with D perhaps matching TRBD2 (6 bases). V dropped 8 bases and J dropped 5 bases, with 13 bases sitting between them. Germline assignment: CDR1 MNHEY and CDR2 SVGAGI. The CDR3 spans 12 residues. The CDR3 coding sequence is TGTGCCAGCGCTTCCTGGAGGGACGAGCAGTACTTC. It yields the protein CASASWRDEQYF.

In this sample, this clone turned up once. The gene calls are TRBV6-6 and TRBJ2-7, with a tentative D call TRBD2 (5 bases). Trimming pared 5 bases from V and 6 bases from J, leaving 20 bases between. In germline, CDR1 is MNHNY, CDR2 SVGAGI (reference sequence). There are 15 residues in the CDR3. For the CDR3, the DNA is TGTGCCAGCAGTAAGCTACTCGACGGGGTACCCGAGCAGTACTTC. It translates to CASSKLLDGVPEQYF.

The rearrangement links TRBV3-1 (or the pseudogene TRBV3-2) to TRBJ2-7; D might be TRBD2 (6 bases). V shed 0 bases and J shed 8 bases, with 11 bases lying between them. Germline V lookup: CDR1 LGHDT, CDR2 YNNKEL (reference sequence). The CDR3 loop spans 13 amino acids. DNA for the CDR3: TGTGCCAGCAGCCAAGACGGAGGGGCGCAGCAGTACTTC. Its protein product is CASSQDGGAQQYF.

V gene TRBV6-2 or TRBV6-3 combines with J gene TRBJ1-1; TRBD1 aligns across 7 bases. V was pared by 5 bases and J by 6 bases, with 6 bases of the junction left unmatched. The CDR3 runs to 13 residues. Germline loops: CDR1 MNHEY, CDR2 SVGEGT. CDR3 in amino acids: CASSRTGRPEAFF. As DNA, the CDR3 is TGTGCCAGCAGTAGGACAGGTAGACCTGAAGCTTTCTTT.